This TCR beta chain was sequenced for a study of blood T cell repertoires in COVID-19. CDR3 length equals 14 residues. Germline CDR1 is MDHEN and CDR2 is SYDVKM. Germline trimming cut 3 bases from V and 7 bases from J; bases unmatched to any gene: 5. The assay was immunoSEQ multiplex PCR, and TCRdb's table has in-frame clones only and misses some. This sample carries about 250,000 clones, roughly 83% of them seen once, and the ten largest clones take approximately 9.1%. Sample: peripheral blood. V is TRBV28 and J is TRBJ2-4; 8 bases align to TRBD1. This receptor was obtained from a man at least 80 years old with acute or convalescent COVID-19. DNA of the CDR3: TGTGCCAGCAGTTTTTTTCAGGGGGCCAACATTCAGTACTTC. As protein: CASSFFQGANIQYF.